These 16 T cell receptor beta chains were all obtained from the same sample, sequenced in a study of blood T cell repertoires in COVID-19. Assay used: immunoSEQ multiplex PCR; TCRdb lists only in-frame clones, some missing. The sample lists about 250,000 clones; more than 70% were seen once. Specimen: peripheral blood. Receptor source: an older man with acute or convalescent COVID-19.

The chain recombines TRBV6-5 with TRBJ2-3; a weak D match, TRBD1 (6 bases). CDR3 length equals 12 residues. In germline, CDR1 is MNHEY, CDR2 SVGAGI. Trimming left V 8 bases short and J 5 bases short, with 11 bases between. CDR3 sequence: CASGTRGDTQYF. CDR3 DNA: TGTGCCAGCGGAACCAGGGGAGATACGCAGTATTTT.

The CDR3 sequence is CASSLSGTHYNEQFF. CDR3 sequence (DNA): TGTGCCAGCAGCTTATCTGGGACTCACTACAATGAGCAGTTCTTC. The gene calls are TRBV7-3 and TRBJ2-1; D is perhaps TRBD2 (6 bases). The CDR3 totals 15 residues. The germline V and J ends were trimmed by 2 bases and 3 bases, with 11 bases remaining between them. Germline-derived CDR1 and CDR2 are SGHTA and FQGTGA.

This clone was counted only a few times. The CDR3 nucleotides are TGTGCCACCAGTGAAGGGGCCTCCTACGAGCAGTACTTC. It codes for CATSEGASYEQYF. The V call is TRBV24-1, the J call TRBJ2-7; TRBD1 is a possible D gene (5 bases). The V gene lost 4 bases and the J gene lost 0 bases, with 6 bases spanning the gap. CDR1 is KGHDR and CDR2 is SFDVKD in the germline V gene. The CDR3 consists of 13 residues.

The chain joins TRBV2 to TRBJ2-5, with D possibly being TRBD1 (7 bases). Germline loops: CDR1 SNHLY, CDR2 FYNNEI. The CDR3 has 15 amino acids. The V gene lost 2 bases and the J gene lost 5 bases, with 15 bases spanning the gap. CDR3 bases: TGTGCCAGCAGTGAACAGGGGGGCCTAAGGGAGACCCAGTACTTC. Translation: CASSEQGGLRETQYF.

V is TRBV6-4 and J is TRBJ2-3; 8 bases align to TRBD1. The CDR3 is 15 residues long. V shed 8 bases, J shed 3 bases, and the junction held 10 bases outside the gene matches. Germline V lookup: CDR1 MRHNA, CDR2 SNTAGT. CDR3 loop: CASRPQGARTDTQYF. The CDR3 DNA reads TGTGCCAGCCGACCTCAGGGGGCAAGGACAGATACGCAGTATTTT.

This chain links TRBV3-1 (or the pseudogene TRBV3-2) with TRBJ2-5, with D maybe TRBD1 (6 bases). V was clipped by 4 bases and J by 5 bases, with 17 bases between them. Germline V gene lookup returns CDR1 LGHDT and CDR2 YNNKEL (reference sequence). This CDR3 region has 15 residues. CDR3 amino acids: CASSRGQGQWETQYF. Here the CDR3 DNA reads TGTGCCAGCAGCCGGGGGCAGGGGCAGTGGGAGACCCAGTACTTC.

The chain joins TRBV25-1 to TRBJ2-3; TRBD2 aligns across 11 bases. Germline CDR1 reads MGHDK; CDR2 reads SYGVNS. The V and J ends lost 5 bases and 2 bases, in that order; junction bases with no gene match: 6. The CDR3 runs to 16 residues. The CDR3 loop is CASSPTSGRPTDTQYF. The DNA for the CDR3 is TGTGCCAGCAGTCCCACTAGCGGGAGACCCACAGATACGCAGTATTTT. Filled out from reference TRBV25-1 and TRBJ2-3, the complete variable domain reads EADIYQTPRYLVIGTGKKITLECSQTMGHDKMYWYQQDPGMELHLIHYSYGVNSTEKGDLSSESTVSRIRTEHFPLTLESARPSHTSQYLCASSPTSGRPTDTQYFGPGTRLTVL.

The V call is TRBV12-3 or TRBV12-4, the J call TRBJ1-1; tentative D call: TRBD1 (5 bases). Trimming pared 10 bases from V and 1 base from J, leaving 13 bases between. This CDR3 has 13 residues. This chain's CDR3 is CATRRQGNTEAFF. CDR3 coding DNA: TGTGCCACCCGGCGGCAGGGGAACACTGAAGCTTTCTTT.

V and J are TRBV7-2 and TRBJ2-1, with TRBD2 identical over 8 bases. CDR1 and CDR2 from the germline V gene are SGHTA and FQGNSA. V was clipped by 7 bases and J by 10 bases; unmatched bases: 12. The CDR3 is 14 residues long. The CDR3 reads CASTPAGAPWEQFF. Written as DNA, the CDR3 is TGTGCCAGCACCCCAGCGGGAGCACCATGGGAGCAGTTCTTC.

This chain joins TRBV18 and TRBJ2-1, with 9 bases matching TRBD2. After removal of 2 bases from V and 6 bases from J, the junction contained 5 bases not matched to a gene. Germline V gene lookup returns CDR1 KGHSH and CDR2 LQKENI. This CDR3 comprises 15 residues. CDR3: CASSPGSGRSNEQFF. CDR3 coding DNA: TGTGCCAGCTCACCAGGGAGCGGGAGGAGCAATGAGCAGTTCTTC.

This clone was detected a few times. The chain employs TRBV5-8 and TRBJ1-1; perhaps TRBD1 as D (6 bases). Germline V gene data show CDR1 as SGHTS and CDR2 as YDEGEE. V lost 9 bases and J lost 1, with 16 bases in between. This CDR3 is built from 14 residues. The CDR3 sequence is CATNPGHWNTEAFF. CDR3 bases: TGTGCCACGAATCCGGGACATTGGAACACTGAAGCTTTCTTT. The full variable domain, in which reference TRBV5-8 and TRBJ1-1 provide the parts outside the CDR3, is EAGVTQSPTHLIKTRGQQATLRCSPISGHTSVYWYQQALGLGLQFLLWYDEGEERNRGNFPPRFSGRQFPNYSSELNVNALELEDSALYLCATNPGHWNTEAFFGQGTRLTVV.

The chain uses TRBV7-2 and TRBJ1-3; D gene ambiguous. The CDR3 has 14 amino acids. The V and J ends lost 2 bases and 4 bases respectively, with 9 bases between them. Germline V CDR1 and CDR2: SGHTA, FQGNSA. CDR3 nucleotide sequence: TGTGCCAGCAGCTTACCTCCCCAGGGAAACACCATATATTTT. Translating it yields CASSLPPQGNTIYF.

This chain connects TRBV15 to TRBJ1-5; D is unresolved. CDR3 length: 13 amino acids. The germline V gene encodes CDR1 LNHNV and CDR2 YYDKDF (reference sequence). V lost 3 bases and J lost 10, with 13 bases in between. The CDR3 sequence: CATSSPMFQPQHF. The CDR3 nucleotides read TGTGCCACCAGCAGCCCTATGTTCCAACCCCAGCATTTT.

This rearrangement joins TRBV15 to TRBJ2-1; TRBD1 agrees at 7 bases. Trimming removed 4 bases from V and 6 bases from J; junction bases left unmatched: 9. The CDR3 is 15 residues long. Germline-derived CDR1 and CDR2 are LNHNV and YYDKDF (reference sequence). CDR3 region: CATSTAGTATNEQFF. The CDR3 DNA follows: TGTGCCACCAGCACAGCCGGGACAGCCACCAATGAGCAGTTCTTC.

The CDR3 DNA reads as TGTGCCAGCAGTCCTCGGGCTAGCGGGTCCTACGAGCAGTACTTC. Translated: CASSPRASGSYEQYF. V gene TRBV2 combines with J gene TRBJ2-7, with 8 positions matching TRBD2. The germline gives CDR1 SNHLY, CDR2 FYNNEI. J gave up 1 base and V 5 bases, and 7 bases lay outside the gene matches. This CDR3 spans 15 amino acids. The entire variable domain, with the rest obtained from reference TRBV2 and TRBJ2-7, is as follows: EPEVTQTPSHQVTQMGQEVILRCVPISNHLYFYWYRQILGQKVEFLVSFYNNEISEKSEIFDDQFSVERPDGSNFTLKIRSTKLEDSAMYFCASSPRASGSYEQYFGPGTRLTVT.

This clone was seen only once. The chain couples TRBV7-9 to TRBJ2-7, with 7 bases matching TRBD2. The CDR3 runs 14 residues. Germline assignment: CDR1 SEHNR and CDR2 FQNEAQ (reference sequence). J lost 6 bases, V lost 2 bases, and 7 bases had no gene match. This chain's CDR3 is CASSLSGGSGEQYF. CDR3 in DNA: TGTGCCAGCAGCTTAAGTGGCGGGAGCGGCGAGCAGTACTTC.